Presented here are 8 T cell receptor beta chains from one specimen sequenced in a study of Graves' ophthalmopathy and Graves' hyperthyroidism (dated by TCRdb to the late 2010s). The sample was run on an Illumina HiSeq 2000. For repertoire sequencing, the TCR beta CDR3 regions were amplified from RNA transcripts. A first-round RT-PCR used HTBI primers with the Qiagen OneStep RT-PCR kit, followed by a second-round multiplex PCR, size selection and purification. TCRdb itself trimmed the public reads at Q25 with fastp, ran MiXCR and retained productive beta chains. Every CDR3 protein is listed once, alongside the most common genes and DNA of its rows. The sample profile shows 300,000 to 400,000 distinct CDR3 sequences; roughly a sixth of them were found once. The ten largest clones represent roughly 2.6% of the sample. The specimen sequenced was peripheral blood. The receptors were gathered from an adult woman with stable Graves' hyperthyroidism.

This clonotype showed up many times. The V call is TRBV7-6, the J call TRBJ2-7; perhaps TRBD2 as D (5 bases). V shed 0 bases and J shed 5 bases, with 8 bases lying between them. Germline loops: CDR1 SGHVS, CDR2 FNYEAQ. The CDR3 is 13 residues long. CDR3 nucleotide sequence: TGTGCCAGCAGCTTAGCCCACGGGGACGAGCAGTACTTC. Its translation: CASSLAHGDEQYF.

At least ten counts were recorded for this clonotype. This chain uses TRBV29-1 with TRBJ2-7, with TRBD1 matching 8 bases. The CDR3 contains 16 residues. V lost 1 base, J lost 1 base, and 9 bases stayed unmatched. Germline V CDR1 and CDR2: SQVTM, ANQGSEA. CDR3 DNA: TGCAGCGTTGAAGGAGTAGGACAGGGAAAATCCTACGAGCAGTACTTC. Amino acids: CSVEGVGQGKSYEQYF.

This clonotype occurred many times. A much more abundant neighbour one base away suggests this may be a read error. The chain couples TRBV6-1 to TRBJ2-7, with D perhaps matching TRBD1 or TRBD2 (5 bases each). This CDR3 comprises 16 residues. CDR1 and CDR2 (germline): MNHNS, SASEGT. This CDR3 is CASSINPDGGSYERYF. CDR3 nucleotide sequence: TGTGCCAGCAGCATCAATCCCGATGGGGGATCCTACGAGCGGTACTTC.

This clonotype was seen many times. The genes are TRBV7-9 and TRBJ2-7, with D unclear. Trimming removed 3 bases at V and 3 bases at J, with 9 bases between. CDR1 is SEHNR, CDR2 FQNEAQ, per germline (reference sequence). This CDR3 is 13 amino acids long. The CDR3 region is CASSFDGYYEQYF. CDR3 sequence (DNA): TGTGCCAGCAGCTTCGACGGCTACTACGAGCAGTACTTC.

In this sample, this clonotype turned up many times. The chain has TRBV10-3 and TRBJ2-7; maybe TRBD2 (5 bases). This CDR3 has 16 amino acids. With 0 bases removed from V and 0 bases from J, the gap between germline ends came to 12 bases. Germline V gives CDR1 ENHRY, CDR2 SYGVKD. The CDR3, as DNA: TGTGCCATCAGTGAGTCAGCTAGCCTTAGCTCCTACGAGCAGTACTTC. Its translation: CAISESASLSSYEQYF.

Ten or more counts support this clonotype. The J gene is TRBJ1-5, the V gene TRBV6-1, with 8 bases that match TRBD1. V shed 6 bases and J 5 bases; nucleotides not matched to a gene: 9. The length of the CDR3 is 15 residues. CDR1 and CDR2 from the germline V gene are MNHNS and SASEGT. The CDR3 bases are TGTGCCAGCAGGCCGGACAGGGTAGGCGATCAGCCCCAGCATTTT. As protein: CASRPDRVGDQPQHF.

This clonotype appeared many times. The chain combines TRBV24-1 with TRBJ2-5, with no clear D. The CDR3 is made up of 12 amino acids. Trimming shortened V by 9 bases and J by 4 bases, and 11 bases separated the two germline ends. The germline V gene encodes CDR1 KGHDR and CDR2 SFDVKD. CDR3 in amino acids: CATAALGETQYF. The DNA of the CDR3 is TGTGCCACCGCCGCCCTGGGAGAGACCCAGTACTTC.

The V and J genes are TRBV6-2 or TRBV6-3 and TRBJ2-7; the match to TRBD2 covers 7 bases. The length of the CDR3 is 15 residues. V shed 7 bases, J shed 2 bases, and the junction held 11 bases outside the gene matches. The germline CDR1 and CDR2 sequences are MNHEY and SVGEGT. CDR3 sequence (DNA): TGTGCCAGCACCCAAGGCGCGGGGAGGGCCTACGAGCAGTACTTC. Its translation: CASTQGAGRAYEQYF.